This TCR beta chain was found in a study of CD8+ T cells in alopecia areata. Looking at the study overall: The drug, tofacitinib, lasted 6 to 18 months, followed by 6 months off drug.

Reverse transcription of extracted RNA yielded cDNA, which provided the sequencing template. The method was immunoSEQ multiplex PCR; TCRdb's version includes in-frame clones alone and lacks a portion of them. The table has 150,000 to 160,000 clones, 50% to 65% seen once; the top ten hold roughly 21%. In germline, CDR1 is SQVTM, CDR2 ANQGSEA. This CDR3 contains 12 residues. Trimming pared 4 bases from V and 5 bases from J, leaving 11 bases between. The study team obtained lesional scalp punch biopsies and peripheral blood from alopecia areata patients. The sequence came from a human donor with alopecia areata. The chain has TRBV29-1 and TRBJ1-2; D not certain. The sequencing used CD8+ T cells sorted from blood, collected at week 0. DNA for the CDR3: TGCAGCGTTGTGGCGGATGGGTATGGCTACACCTTC. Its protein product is CSVVADGYGYTF.